This TCR beta chain was identified during a study of CD8+CD57+ T cells in acquired aplastic anemia. Profiling that covered TCR beta VDJ and CDR3 relied on genomic DNA as its template. TCRdb independently ran MiXCR on the reads; one entry per CDR3 protein. The repertoire holds a few hundred thousand distinct CDR3 sequences, with about two thirds as singletons. Germline loops: CDR1 DFQATT, CDR2 SNEGSKA (reference sequence). Trimming took 5 bases from V and 5 from J, leaving 13 bases between them. The CDR3 spans 13 residues. This TCR derives from a human donor in good health, serving as a control. Material: sorted CD4+, CD8+, or CD8+CD57+ T cells (not recorded which) from PBMCs. The chain joins TRBV20-1 to TRBJ2-4; D is unclear. This CDR3 reads CSASSGGENIQYF. The CDR3 region has the DNA TGCAGTGCTTCTTCGGGTGGAGAAAACATTCAGTACTTC.